The 6 T cell receptor beta chains in this list originate from one sample, sequenced in a study of T-cell memory formation after mild COVID-19 (dated by TCRdb to about 2021). To prepare the library, 5' RACE was applied. These reads were obtained on an Illumina NovaSeq 6000. TCRdb redid the processing of the public reads, applying fastp at Q25 and MiXCR, and retained in-frame beta chains. Each entry merges the rows of one CDR3 protein and shows their most common DNA and genes. The sample profile shows approximately 300,000 distinct CDR3 sequences; approximately 15% of them were found once. The top ten clonotypes cover about 20% of the sample. Sample: PBMCs or a T cell subset sorted from them (not recorded which). Receptor source: a man younger than 35 who had mild COVID-19 (a few samples of this study predate the infection). The sample titles of this study are shuffled in the database, so cell type and time point are left out; the donor was told from shared clones.

There are a few counts of this clonotype. The J gene is TRBJ2-3, the V gene TRBV20-1; 7 bases are a match to TRBD2. CDR3 length: 14 residues. Germline CDR1 is DFQATT and CDR2 is SNEGSKA (reference sequence). The CDR3 DNA reads TGCAGCAGGATCCGCGGGGGACTTTCTGATACGCAGTATTTT. Translating it yields CSRIRGGLSDTQYF.

This clonotype turned up a few times. The chain has TRBV6-5 and TRBJ2-5, with unresolved D. The CDR3 loop spans 13 amino acids. The germline V gene has CDR1 MNHEY and CDR2 SVGAGI. Trimming shortened V by 6 bases and J by 7 bases, and 15 bases separated the two germline ends. CDR3 amino acids: CASRPPGLVTQYF. Written as DNA, the CDR3 is TGTGCCAGCAGACCCCCCGGGCTTGTGACCCAGTACTTC.

CDR3 nucleotide sequence: TGTGCCAGCAGTTCGCCACAGGCAATAGCCAAAAACATTCAGTACTTC. This codes for CASSSPQAIAKNIQYF. The V and J genes are TRBV12-3 or TRBV12-4 and TRBJ2-4; D may be TRBD1 (5 bases). V was pared by 4 bases and J by 0 bases, with 13 bases between. This CDR3 has 16 residues.

CDR3 nucleotide sequence: TGTGCTAGTGGTTTCCACGAGAATGAGCAGTTCTTC. Protein sequence: CASGFHENEQFF. The chain carries TRBV12-5 and TRBJ2-1; D is unclear. The CDR3 is 12 amino acids. Trimming pared 3 bases from V and 7 bases from J, leaving 7 bases between. Germline lookup yields CDR1 LGHNT and CDR2 FRNRAP.

This clonotype was seen a handful of times. The chain couples TRBV7-9 to TRBJ2-3; no reliable D call. The CDR3 is 16 amino acids. The V gene lost 1 base and the J gene lost 4 bases, with 15 bases spanning the gap. The germline gives CDR1 SEHNR, CDR2 FQNEAQ (reference sequence). CDR3 sequence reads: CASSLGVVNVADTQYF. Here the CDR3 DNA reads TGTGCCAGCAGCTTAGGAGTAGTAAATGTCGCAGATACGCAGTATTTT.

The CDR3 spells CASSKGLTYEQYV. CDR3 in DNA: TGTGCCAGCAGCAAGGGGCTAACCTACGAGCAGTACGTC. V is TRBV6-1 and J is TRBJ2-7; possibly TRBD1 for D (5 bases). The CDR3 covers 13 residues. Trimming left V 6 bases short and J 2 bases short, with 11 bases between. Germline CDR1 and CDR2: MNHNS and SASEGT.